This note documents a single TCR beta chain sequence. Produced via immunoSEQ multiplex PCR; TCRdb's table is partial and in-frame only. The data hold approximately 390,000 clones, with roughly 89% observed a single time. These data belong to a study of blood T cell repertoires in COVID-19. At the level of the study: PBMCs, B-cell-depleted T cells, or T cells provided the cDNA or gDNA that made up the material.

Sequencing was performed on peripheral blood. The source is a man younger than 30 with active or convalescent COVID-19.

As DNA, the CDR3 is TGTGCCAGCAGCCCAGAGGGCGTCTGGAAGCAGTACTTC. Translation: CASSPEGVWKQYF. The gene calls are TRBV7-2 and TRBJ2-7; a weak D match, TRBD2 (5 bases). V lost 5 bases and J 8 bases, leaving 16 bases between the germline ends. Germline CDR1 reads SGHTA; CDR2 reads FQGNSA. This CDR3 is 13 amino acids long.